The next 24 T cell receptor beta chains were all read from a single sample in a study of sequential checkpoint blockade in melanoma. TCRdb's copy holds only in-frame clones and misses some; the assay was immunoSEQ multiplex PCR. Seen here are around 10,000 clones, roughly 73% observed once, and the top ten hold 36%. The treatment is: randomized to nivolumab then ipilimumab (arm A) or the reverse (arm B). The sample in question was CD8+ T cells sorted from blood (inferred from file names), obtained from a patient given nivolumab and ipilimumab in sequence. Source of these receptors: a human donor with melanoma.

There are a few counts of this clone. The CDR3 region is CASRPLAGGGDTQYF. The CDR3 DNA sequence: TGTGCCAGTAGGCCACTAGCGGGGGGCGGGGATACGCAGTATTTT. The rearrangement joins TRBV19 to TRBJ2-3; 12 positions agree with TRBD2. V shed 6 bases, J shed 6 bases, and the junction held 7 bases outside the gene matches. CDR3 length: 15 residues. Germline CDR1 LNHDA, CDR2 SQIVND (reference sequence).

Concerning this clone: A junction boundary mismatches the germline segment, possibly from a read error. This chain connects TRBV7-9 to TRBJ2-7; perhaps TRBD2 as D (7 bases). The CDR3 sequence is 12 residues long. Germline lookup yields CDR1 SEHNR and CDR2 FQNEAQ (reference sequence). CDR3 loop: CASTLGGDEQYF. The CDR3 nucleotides read TGTGCCAGCACCTTAGGGGGGGACGAGCAGTACTTC.

J is TRBJ2-3 and V is TRBV13; a possible D gene is TRBD1 (5 bases). Germline CDR1 and CDR2: PRHDT and FYEKMQ (reference sequence). The CDR3 extends over 13 amino acids. The germline V and J ends were trimmed by 5 bases and 3 bases, with 9 bases remaining between them. CDR3 nucleotide sequence: TGTGCCAGCAGCCCCCACAGGACAGATACGCAGTATTTT. Amino acid sequence: CASSPHRTDTQYF.

This clone was found once. CDR3 in amino acids: CASSYQGYYEQYF. DNA for the CDR3: TGTGCCAGCAGTTATCAGGGGTATTACGAGCAGTACTTC. V is TRBV5-6 and J is TRBJ2-5, with a tentative D call TRBD1 (6 bases). The J call may be faulty, since TRBJ2-7 better matches the DNA end. The germline V gene encodes CDR1 SGHDT and CDR2 YYEEEE. The CDR3 totals 13 residues.

This clone was found a few times. The same CDR3 arises from other DNA sequences in this sample as well. This sequence joins TRBV7-8 and TRBJ2-1; 7 bases fit TRBD1. Germline V gene sequence: CDR1 SGHVS, CDR2 FQNEAQ. There are 14 residues in the CDR3. V dropped 4 bases and J dropped 5; count of bases not matched to a gene: 5. In nucleotides, the CDR3 is TGTGCCAGCAGCTCTTGGACAGGTAACAATGAGCAGTTCTTC. Encoded protein: CASSSWTGNNEQFF.

The chain carries TRBV25-1 and TRBJ2-7; 8 bases match TRBD1. The CDR3 sequence is 14 residues long. V was clipped by 5 bases and J by 2 bases; unmatched bases: 5. CDR1 and CDR2 from the germline V gene are MGHDK and SYGVNS. The CDR3 coding sequence is TGTGCCAGCAGTCCAACGACAGGGGCCTACGAGCAGTACTTC. It is translated as CASSPTTGAYEQYF.

The chain carries TRBV2 and TRBJ2-1; 9 bases map to TRBD2. V lost 7 bases and J lost 6; bases outside the gene matches: 4. The CDR3 totals 13 residues. Germline V gives CDR1 SNHLY, CDR2 FYNNEI. As DNA, the CDR3 is TGTGCCAGCACGCGGGGGGGCTTCAATGAGCAGTTCTTC. Its protein is CASTRGGFNEQFF.

The chain employs TRBV7-9 and TRBJ2-1; possible D gene TRBD1, 5 bases. In germline, CDR1 is SEHNR, CDR2 FQNEAQ (reference sequence). With 1 base removed from V and 2 bases from J, the gap between germline ends came to 12 bases. CDR3 length: 16 amino acids. CDR3 sequence (DNA): TGTGCCAGCAGCTTAGTAGGGGCTGTTCCCTACAATGAGCAGTTCTTC. Its translation: CASSLVGAVPYNEQFF.

V and J are TRBV9 and TRBJ2-1; D is perhaps TRBD1 (5 bases). Germline assignment: CDR1 SGDLS and CDR2 YYNGEE. This CDR3 region has 14 residues. V lost 0 bases and J lost 10, with 14 bases in between. The CDR3, as DNA: TGTGCCAGCAGCGTAGGGCTTCTAGGGGCCGAGCAGTTCTTC. Translated: CASSVGLLGAEQFF.

This chain connects TRBV7-6 to TRBJ2-1; 11 nucleotides agree with TRBD2. Trimming cost V 0 bases and J 4 bases; bases outside gene matches: 5. The CDR3 spans 17 residues. Looked up from germline, CDR1 is SGHVS and CDR2 is FNYEAQ. CDR3 bases: TGTGCCAGCAGCTTAGCAGACCTAGCGGGAGGATACAATGAGCAGTTCTTC. This sequence encodes CASSLADLAGGYNEQFF.

For the CDR3, the DNA is TGTGCCAGCAGTTTCGGCAGGGTTGGTGAAGCTTTCTTT. Protein: CASSFGRVGEAFF. The V call is TRBV28, the J call TRBJ1-1; a possible D gene is TRBD1 (5 bases). V gave up 3 bases and J gave up 7 bases, with 12 bases separating them. Germline V CDR1 and CDR2: MDHEN, SYDVKM. This CDR3 spans 13 amino acids.

This clone turned up a few times. The chain joins TRBV7-8 to TRBJ2-1; D is ambiguous. This CDR3 comprises 12 residues. V gave up 6 bases and J gave up 3 bases, with 6 bases separating them. The germline V gene has CDR1 SGHVS and CDR2 FQNEAQ. The CDR3 sequence is CASSGSYNEQFF. DNA of the CDR3: TGTGCCAGCAGTGGCAGCTACAATGAGCAGTTCTTC.

This chain connects TRBV6-5 to TRBJ2-1; D possibly corresponds to TRBD2 (6 bases). Trimming shortened V by 6 bases and J by 9 bases, and 9 bases separated the two germline ends. This CDR3 is built from 11 residues. Germline V CDR1 and CDR2: MNHEY, SVGAGI. This chain's CDR3 is CASRLGSEQFF. Written as DNA, the CDR3 is TGTGCCAGCAGGCTCGGGAGTGAGCAGTTCTTC.

The genes are TRBV7-8 and TRBJ1-5, with D uncertain. Trimming took off 5 bases at V and 0 bases at J, with 14 bases between the two ends. From germline, CDR1 is SGHVS and CDR2 FQNEAQ. CDR3 size: 16 residues. For the CDR3, the DNA is TGTGCCAGCAGCCACGGCACTAGTTATAGCAATCAGCCCCAGCATTTT. This sequence encodes CASSHGTSYSNQPQHF.

The V and J genes are TRBV27 and TRBJ1-1; D is perhaps TRBD1 (6 bases). V lost 0 bases and J lost 5, with 13 bases in between. This CDR3 has 15 residues. CDR1 is MNHEY and CDR2 is SMNVEV in the germline V gene (reference sequence). CDR3 bases: TGTGCCAGCAGTTTATCTCCGACAGGAAGAACTGAAGCTTTCTTT. This codes for CASSLSPTGRTEAFF.

This rearrangement joins TRBV6-1 to TRBJ2-7; 8 bases agree with TRBD2. J lost 0 bases, V lost 6 bases, and 4 bases had no gene match. CDR3 length: 14 residues. CDR1 is MNHNS, CDR2 SASEGT, per germline. The CDR3 DNA reads as TGTGCCAGCAGGTGGACTAGCCCCTCCTACGAGCAGTACTTC. Residues: CASRWTSPSYEQYF.

This clone was counted a single time. As DNA, the CDR3 is TGTGCCAGCAGCCCAGGGACAGCGCAGTTCTTC. This translates into CASSPGTAQFF. This chain connects TRBV5-8 to TRBJ2-1; 7 bases align to TRBD1. J was trimmed by 12 bases and V by 4 bases; bases with no gene match: 4. In germline, CDR1 is SGHTS, CDR2 YDEGEE. The CDR3 length is 11 residues.

The V and J genes are TRBV7-9 and TRBJ2-5, with D possibly matching TRBD1 (6 bases). The length of the CDR3 is 12 residues. The germline gives CDR1 SEHNR, CDR2 FQNEAQ (reference sequence). The germline V and J ends were trimmed by 5 bases and 12 bases, with 16 bases remaining between them. The CDR3 DNA follows: TGTGCCAGCAGCCAGGGACAAAGGATCGAGTACTTC. Translation: CASSQGQRIEYF. The full variable domain, its missing parts supplied by reference TRBV7-9 and TRBJ2-5, is DTGVSQNPRHKITKRGQNVTFRCDPISEHNRLYWYRQTLGQGPEFLTYFQNEAQLEKSRLLSDRFSAERPKGSFSTLEIQRTEQGDSAMYLCASSQGQRIEYFGPGTRLLVL.

The chain has TRBV4-3 and TRBJ2-1; 10 bases match TRBD2. The CDR3 totals 15 residues. Germline trimming cut 0 bases from V and 15 bases from J; bases unmatched to any gene: 11. Per the germline V gene, CDR1 is LGHNA and CDR2 is YSLEER. The chain's CDR3 is CASSQDRAGLAVPFF. In nucleotides, the CDR3 is TGCGCCAGCAGCCAAGATAGGGCTGGACTAGCGGTTCCGTTCTTC.

This clone was counted only a few times. The chain recombines TRBV7-6 with TRBJ2-2; unclear D gene. V lost 8 bases and J lost 1, with 5 bases in between. The germline V gene encodes CDR1 SGHVS and CDR2 FNYEAQ. The CDR3 loop spans 12 amino acids. The CDR3 is CASRVNTGELFF. The CDR3 coding sequence is TGTGCCAGCCGGGTGAACACCGGGGAGCTGTTTTTT.

The chain recombines TRBV9 with TRBJ2-7, with TRBD1 matching 10 bases. This CDR3 contains 13 residues. Germline V lookup: CDR1 SGDLS, CDR2 YYNGEE. Trimming took 8 bases from V and 3 from J; bases not matched to a gene: 5. The CDR3 region has the DNA TGTGCCAGGGGGGACAGGGGCGACTACGAGCAGTACTTC. Its translation is CARGDRGDYEQYF.

V is TRBV7-9 and J is TRBJ2-5; no firm D call. The V end was cut by 2 bases, the J end by 1 base, with 2 bases between. The CDR3 loop spans 12 amino acids. Germline assignment: CDR1 SEHNR and CDR2 FQNEAQ (reference sequence). DNA of the CDR3: TGTGCCAGCAGCTTACTCCAAGAGACCCAGTACTTC. Translation: CASSLLQETQYF.

This clone came up a few times. This chain uses TRBV7-9 with TRBJ2-7; TRBD2 matches 7 bases. Unmatched junction bases numbered 6, after V lost 4 bases and J lost 3 bases. The CDR3 totals 14 residues. CDR1 is SEHNR, CDR2 FQNEAQ, per germline (reference sequence). Here the CDR3 reads CASSYGWEGYEQYF. CDR3 coding DNA: TGTGCCAGCAGCTACGGGTGGGAGGGCTACGAGCAGTACTTC.

The rearrangement uses TRBV6-5 and TRBJ1-1, with TRBD1 identical over 10 bases. The junction had 5 bases not matched to a gene; V was cut back by 6 bases and J by 7 bases. Germline CDR1 is MNHEY and CDR2 is SVGAGI. This CDR3 contains 13 residues. The CDR3 DNA sequence: TGTGCCAGCAGGCGACAGGGGGCGGTTGAAGCTTTCTTT. As protein: CASRRQGAVEAFF.